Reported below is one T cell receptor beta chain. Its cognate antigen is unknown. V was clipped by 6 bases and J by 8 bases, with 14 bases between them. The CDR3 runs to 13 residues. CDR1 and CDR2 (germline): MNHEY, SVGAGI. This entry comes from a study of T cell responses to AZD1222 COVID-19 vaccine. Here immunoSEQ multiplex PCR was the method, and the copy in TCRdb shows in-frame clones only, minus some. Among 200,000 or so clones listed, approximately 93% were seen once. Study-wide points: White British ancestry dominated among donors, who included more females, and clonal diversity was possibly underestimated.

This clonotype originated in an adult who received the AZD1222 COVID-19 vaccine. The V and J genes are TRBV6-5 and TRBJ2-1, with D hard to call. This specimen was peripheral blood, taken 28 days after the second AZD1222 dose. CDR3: CASSRFEVDEQFF. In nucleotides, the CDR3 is TGTGCCAGCAGCCGATTCGAAGTGGATGAGCAGTTCTTC.